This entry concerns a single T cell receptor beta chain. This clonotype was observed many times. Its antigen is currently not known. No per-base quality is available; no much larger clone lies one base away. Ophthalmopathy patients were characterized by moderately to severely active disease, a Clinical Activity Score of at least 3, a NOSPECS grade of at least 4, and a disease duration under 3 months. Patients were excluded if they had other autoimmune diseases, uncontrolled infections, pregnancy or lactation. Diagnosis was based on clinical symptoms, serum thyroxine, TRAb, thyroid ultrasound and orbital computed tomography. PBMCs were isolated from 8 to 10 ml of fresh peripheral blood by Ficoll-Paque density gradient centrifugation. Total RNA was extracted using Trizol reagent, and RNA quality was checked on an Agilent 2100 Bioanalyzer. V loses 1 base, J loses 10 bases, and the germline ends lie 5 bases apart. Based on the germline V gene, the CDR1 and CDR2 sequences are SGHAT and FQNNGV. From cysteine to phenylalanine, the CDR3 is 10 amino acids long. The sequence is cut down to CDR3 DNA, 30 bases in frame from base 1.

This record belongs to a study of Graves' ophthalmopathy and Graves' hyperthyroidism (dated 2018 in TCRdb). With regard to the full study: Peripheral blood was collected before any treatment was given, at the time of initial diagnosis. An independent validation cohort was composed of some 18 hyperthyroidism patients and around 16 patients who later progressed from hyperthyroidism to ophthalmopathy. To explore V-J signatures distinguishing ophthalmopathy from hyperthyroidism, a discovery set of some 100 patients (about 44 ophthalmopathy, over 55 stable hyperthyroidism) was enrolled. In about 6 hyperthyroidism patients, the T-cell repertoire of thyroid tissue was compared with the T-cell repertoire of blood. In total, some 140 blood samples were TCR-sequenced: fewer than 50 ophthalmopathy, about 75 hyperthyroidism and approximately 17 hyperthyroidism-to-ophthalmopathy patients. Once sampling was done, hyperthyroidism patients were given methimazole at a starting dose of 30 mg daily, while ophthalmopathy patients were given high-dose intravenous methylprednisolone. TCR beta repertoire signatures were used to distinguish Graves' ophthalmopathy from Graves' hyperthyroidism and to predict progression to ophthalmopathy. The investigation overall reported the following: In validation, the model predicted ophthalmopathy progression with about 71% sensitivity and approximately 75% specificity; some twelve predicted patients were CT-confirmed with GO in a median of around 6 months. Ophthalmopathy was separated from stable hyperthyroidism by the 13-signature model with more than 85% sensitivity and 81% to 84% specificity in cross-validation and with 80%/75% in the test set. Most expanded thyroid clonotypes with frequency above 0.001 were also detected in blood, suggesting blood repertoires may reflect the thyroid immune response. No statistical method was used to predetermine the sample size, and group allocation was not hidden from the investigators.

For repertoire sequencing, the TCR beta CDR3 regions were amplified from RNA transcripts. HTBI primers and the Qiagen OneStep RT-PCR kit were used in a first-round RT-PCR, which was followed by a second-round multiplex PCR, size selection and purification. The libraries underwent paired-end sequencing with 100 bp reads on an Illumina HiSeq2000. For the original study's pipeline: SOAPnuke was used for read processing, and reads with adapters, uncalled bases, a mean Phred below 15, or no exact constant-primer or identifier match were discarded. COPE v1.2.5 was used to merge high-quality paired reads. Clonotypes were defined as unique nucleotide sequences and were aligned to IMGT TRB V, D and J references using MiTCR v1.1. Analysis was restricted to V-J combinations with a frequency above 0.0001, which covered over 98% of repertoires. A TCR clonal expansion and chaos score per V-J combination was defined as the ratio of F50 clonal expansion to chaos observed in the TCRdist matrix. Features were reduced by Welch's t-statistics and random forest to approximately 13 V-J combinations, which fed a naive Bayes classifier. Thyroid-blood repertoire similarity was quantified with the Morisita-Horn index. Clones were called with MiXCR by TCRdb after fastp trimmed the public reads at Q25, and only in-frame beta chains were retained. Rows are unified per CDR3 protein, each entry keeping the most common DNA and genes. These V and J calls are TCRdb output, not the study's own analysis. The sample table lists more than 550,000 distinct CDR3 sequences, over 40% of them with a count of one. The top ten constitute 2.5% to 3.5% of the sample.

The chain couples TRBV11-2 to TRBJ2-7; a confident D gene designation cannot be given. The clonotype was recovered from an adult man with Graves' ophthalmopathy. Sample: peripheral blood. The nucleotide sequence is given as TGTGCCAGCAGCTTAGTGGGCCAGTACTTC. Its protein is CASSLVGQYF.